This T cell receptor (beta chain) was identified during a study of response to subunit inactivated influenza vaccine. Findings and caveats of the study: Each seasonal flu vaccination may recruit only limited new T cells, authors suggested.

Comment on this clonotype: Its antigen is undetermined.

TCRdb re-analysed the RT-PCR reads in MiXCR, keeping a single row per CDR3 protein. The top ten clones hold about 10% of a sample with hundreds of thousands of distinct CDR3 sequences, roughly 12% of them seen once. This CDR3 contains 12 residues. Germline V CDR1 and CDR2: SGHNT, YYREEE (reference sequence). Trimming removed 3 bases at V and 12 bases at J, with 13 bases between. The sample consisted of PBMCs from blood, taken on the day of vaccination. The sequence was obtained from a man over 45 who received an inactivated influenza vaccine. The rearrangement joins TRBV5-4 to TRBJ2-1; a possible D gene is TRBD1 (6 bases). This chain's CDR3 is CASSSGGQWQFF. DNA of the CDR3: TGTGCCAGCAGCTCTGGGGGACAATGGCAGTTCTTC.